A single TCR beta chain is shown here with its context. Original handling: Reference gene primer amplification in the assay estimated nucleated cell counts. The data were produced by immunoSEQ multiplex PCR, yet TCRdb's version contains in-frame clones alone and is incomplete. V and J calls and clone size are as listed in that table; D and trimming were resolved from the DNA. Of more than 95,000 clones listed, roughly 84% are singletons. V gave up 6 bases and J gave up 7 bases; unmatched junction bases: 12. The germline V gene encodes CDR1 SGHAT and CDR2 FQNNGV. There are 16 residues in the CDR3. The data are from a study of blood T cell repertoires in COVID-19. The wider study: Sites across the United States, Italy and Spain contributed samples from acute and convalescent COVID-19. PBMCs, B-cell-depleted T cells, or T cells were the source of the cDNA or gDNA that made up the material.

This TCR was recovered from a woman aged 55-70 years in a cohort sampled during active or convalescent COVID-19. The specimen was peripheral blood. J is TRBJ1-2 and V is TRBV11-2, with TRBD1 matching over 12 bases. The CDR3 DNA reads TGTGCCAGCAGATTACTAGGGGACAGGGGGCGACGTGGCTACACCTTC. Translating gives CASRLLGDRGRRGYTF.